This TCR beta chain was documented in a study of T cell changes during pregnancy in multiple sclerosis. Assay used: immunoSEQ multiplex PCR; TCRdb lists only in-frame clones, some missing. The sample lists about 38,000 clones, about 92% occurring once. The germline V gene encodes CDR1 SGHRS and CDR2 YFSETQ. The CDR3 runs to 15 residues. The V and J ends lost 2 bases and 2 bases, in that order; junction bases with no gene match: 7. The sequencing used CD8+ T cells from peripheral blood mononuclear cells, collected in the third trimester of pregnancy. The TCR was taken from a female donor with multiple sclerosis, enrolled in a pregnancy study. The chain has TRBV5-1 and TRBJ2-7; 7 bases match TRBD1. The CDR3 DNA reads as TGCGCCAGCAGCTTAAACAGGGGCCCGACCTACGAGCAGTACTTC. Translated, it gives CASSLNRGPTYEQYF.